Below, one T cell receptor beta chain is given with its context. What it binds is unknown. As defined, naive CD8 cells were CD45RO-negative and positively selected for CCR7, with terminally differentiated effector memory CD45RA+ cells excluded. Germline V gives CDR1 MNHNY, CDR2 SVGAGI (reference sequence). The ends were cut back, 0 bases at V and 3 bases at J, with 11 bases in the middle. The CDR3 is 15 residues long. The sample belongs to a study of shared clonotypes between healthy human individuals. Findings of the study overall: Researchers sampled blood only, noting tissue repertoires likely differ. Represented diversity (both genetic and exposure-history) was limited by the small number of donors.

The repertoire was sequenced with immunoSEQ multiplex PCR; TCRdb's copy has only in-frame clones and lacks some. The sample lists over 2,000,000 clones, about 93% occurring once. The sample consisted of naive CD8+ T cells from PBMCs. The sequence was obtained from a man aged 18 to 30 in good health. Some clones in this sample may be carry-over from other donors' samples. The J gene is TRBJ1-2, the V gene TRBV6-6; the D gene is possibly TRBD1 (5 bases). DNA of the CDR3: TGTGCCAGCAGTTACTCCGGGACGGGGGACTATGGCTACACCTTC. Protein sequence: CASSYSGTGDYGYTF.